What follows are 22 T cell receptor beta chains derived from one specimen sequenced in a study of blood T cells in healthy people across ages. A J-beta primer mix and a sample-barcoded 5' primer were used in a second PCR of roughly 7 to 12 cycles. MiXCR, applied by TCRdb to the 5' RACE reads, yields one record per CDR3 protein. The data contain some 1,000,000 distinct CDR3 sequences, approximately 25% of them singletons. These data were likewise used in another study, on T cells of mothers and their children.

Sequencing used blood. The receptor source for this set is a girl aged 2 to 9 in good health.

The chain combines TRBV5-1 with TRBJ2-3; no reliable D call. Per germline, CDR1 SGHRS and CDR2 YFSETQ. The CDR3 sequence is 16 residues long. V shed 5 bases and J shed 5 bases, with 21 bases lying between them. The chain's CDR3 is CASRELLASRRDTQYF. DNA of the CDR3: TGCGCCAGCAGGGAATTATTGGCGAGCCGCAGAGATACGCAGTATTTT.

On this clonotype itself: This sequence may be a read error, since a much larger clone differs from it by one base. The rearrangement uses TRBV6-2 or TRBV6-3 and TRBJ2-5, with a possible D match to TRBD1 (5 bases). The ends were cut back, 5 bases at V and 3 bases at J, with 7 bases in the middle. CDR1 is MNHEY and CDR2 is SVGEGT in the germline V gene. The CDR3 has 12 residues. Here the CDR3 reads CASSEQEETQYF. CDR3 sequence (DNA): TGTGCCAGCAGTGAACAGGAAGAGACCCAGTACTTC.

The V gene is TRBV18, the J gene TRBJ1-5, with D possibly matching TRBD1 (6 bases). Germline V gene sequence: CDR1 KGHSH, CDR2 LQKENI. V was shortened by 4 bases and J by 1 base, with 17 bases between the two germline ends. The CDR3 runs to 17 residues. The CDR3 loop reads CASSRRKQGSSNQPQHF. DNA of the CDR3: TGTGCCAGCTCACGAAGAAAACAGGGTTCAAGCAATCAGCCCCAGCATTTT.

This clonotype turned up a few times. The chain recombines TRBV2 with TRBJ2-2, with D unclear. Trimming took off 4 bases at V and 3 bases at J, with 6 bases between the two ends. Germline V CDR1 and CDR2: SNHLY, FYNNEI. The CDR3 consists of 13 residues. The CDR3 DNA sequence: TGTGCCAGCAGTGTCGTCCACACCGGGGAGCTGTTTTTT. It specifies CASSVVHTGELFF.

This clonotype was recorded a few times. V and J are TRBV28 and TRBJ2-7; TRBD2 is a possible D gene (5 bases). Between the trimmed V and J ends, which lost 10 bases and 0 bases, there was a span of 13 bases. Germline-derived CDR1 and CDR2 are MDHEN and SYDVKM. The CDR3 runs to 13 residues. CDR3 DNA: TGTGCCACCCTTGAGGGCCTCTCCTACGAGCAGTACTTC. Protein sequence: CATLEGLSYEQYF.

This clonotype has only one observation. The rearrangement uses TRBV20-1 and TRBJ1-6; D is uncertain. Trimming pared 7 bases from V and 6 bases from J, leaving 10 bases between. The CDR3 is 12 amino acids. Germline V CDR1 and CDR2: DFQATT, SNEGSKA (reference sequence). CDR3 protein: CSVAAPNSPLHF. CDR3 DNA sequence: TGCAGTGTAGCCGCCCCTAATTCACCCCTCCACTTT.

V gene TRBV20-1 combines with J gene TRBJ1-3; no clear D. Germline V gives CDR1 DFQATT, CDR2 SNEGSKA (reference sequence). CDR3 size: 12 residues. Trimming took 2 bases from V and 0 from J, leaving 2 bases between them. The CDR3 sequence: CSARHSGNTIYF. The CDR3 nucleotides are TGCAGTGCTAGACACTCTGGAAACACCATATATTTT.

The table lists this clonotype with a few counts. The CDR3 reads CASSRLPGQGSYEQYF. The CDR3 DNA sequence: TGTGCCAGCAGCCGACTGCCGGGACAGGGGTCGTACGAGCAGTACTTC. The rearrangement links TRBV7-9 to TRBJ2-7; 10 bases align to TRBD1. Unmatched junction bases numbered 11, after V lost 5 bases and J lost 4 bases. Germline assignment: CDR1 SEHNR and CDR2 FQNEAQ (reference sequence). The CDR3 totals 16 residues.

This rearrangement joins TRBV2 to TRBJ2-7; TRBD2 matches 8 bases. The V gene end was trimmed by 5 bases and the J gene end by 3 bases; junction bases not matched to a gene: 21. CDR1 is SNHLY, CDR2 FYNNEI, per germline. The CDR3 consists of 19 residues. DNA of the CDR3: TGTGCCAGCAGTTCCTCCAGGACTAGCACCGCCGGGGGTGGCTACGAGCAGTACTTC. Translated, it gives CASSSSRTSTAGGGYEQYF.

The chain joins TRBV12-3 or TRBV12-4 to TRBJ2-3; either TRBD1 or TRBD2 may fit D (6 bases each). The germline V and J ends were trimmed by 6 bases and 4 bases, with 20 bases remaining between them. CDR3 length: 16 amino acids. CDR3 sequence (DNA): TGTGCCAGCAGCCCCGTCGCACGGGGGCCCCCAGATACGCAGTATTTT. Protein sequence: CASSPVARGPPDTQYF.

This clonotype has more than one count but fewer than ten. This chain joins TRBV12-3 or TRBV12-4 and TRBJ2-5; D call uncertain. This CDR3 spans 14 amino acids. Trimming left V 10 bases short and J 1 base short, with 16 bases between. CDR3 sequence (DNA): TGTGCCACCCGACCTATCAGGACCCAAGAGACCCAGTACTTC. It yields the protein CATRPIRTQETQYF.

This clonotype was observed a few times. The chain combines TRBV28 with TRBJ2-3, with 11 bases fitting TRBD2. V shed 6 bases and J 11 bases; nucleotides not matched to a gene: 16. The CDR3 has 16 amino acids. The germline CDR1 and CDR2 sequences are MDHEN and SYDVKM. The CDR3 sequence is CASSLPLAGARFEQYF. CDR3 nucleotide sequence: TGTGCCAGCAGCCTCCCACTAGCGGGAGCCCGTTTTGAGCAGTATTTT.

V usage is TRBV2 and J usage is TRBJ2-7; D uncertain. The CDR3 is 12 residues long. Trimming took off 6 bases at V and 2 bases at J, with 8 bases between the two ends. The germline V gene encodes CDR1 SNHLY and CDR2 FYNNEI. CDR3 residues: CASRGTTYEQYF. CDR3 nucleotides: TGTGCCAGCAGGGGTACCACCTACGAGCAGTACTTC.

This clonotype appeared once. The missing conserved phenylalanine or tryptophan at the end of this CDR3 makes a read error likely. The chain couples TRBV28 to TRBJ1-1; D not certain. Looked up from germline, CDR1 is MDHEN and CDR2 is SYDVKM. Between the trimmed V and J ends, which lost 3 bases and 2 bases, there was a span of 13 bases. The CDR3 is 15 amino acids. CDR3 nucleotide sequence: TGTGCCAGCAGTTTCTCCCGTTCCGGTAACACTGAAGCTTTCGTT. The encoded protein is CASSFSRSGNTEAFV.

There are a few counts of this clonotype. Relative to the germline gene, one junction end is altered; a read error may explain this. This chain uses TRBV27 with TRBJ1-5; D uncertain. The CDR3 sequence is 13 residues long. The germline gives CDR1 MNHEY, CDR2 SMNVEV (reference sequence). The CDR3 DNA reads TGTGCCAGCAGCTGGGTCAGTGATCAGCCCCGGCATTTT. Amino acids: CASSWVSDQPRHF.

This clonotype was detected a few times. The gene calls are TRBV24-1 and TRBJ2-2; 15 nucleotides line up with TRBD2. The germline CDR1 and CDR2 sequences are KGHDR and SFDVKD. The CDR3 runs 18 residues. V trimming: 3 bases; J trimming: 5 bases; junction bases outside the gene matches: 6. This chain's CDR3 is CATSDPGLAGGSTGELFF. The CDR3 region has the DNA TGTGCCACCAGTGATCCGGGACTAGCGGGGGGATCAACCGGGGAGCTGTTTTTT.

CDR3 DNA sequence: TGCGCCAGCAGCTTGGATCCAGCCATCTTAGAGACCCAGTACTTC. Protein: CASSLDPAILETQYF. The chain is built from TRBV5-1 and TRBJ2-5; D is undetermined. There are 15 residues in the CDR3. Germline V CDR1 and CDR2: SGHRS, YFSETQ. The V end lost 0 bases, the J end lost 4 bases, and 13 bases lay between the germline ends.

The CDR3 loop is CASIRHNEQFF. The CDR3 DNA reads as TGTGCCAGCATAAGACACAATGAGCAGTTCTTC. The chain links TRBV25-1 to TRBJ2-1; D remains unclear. V lost 7 bases and J 5 bases, leaving 6 bases between the germline ends. Germline CDR1 and CDR2: MGHDK and SYGVNS. This CDR3 has 11 residues.

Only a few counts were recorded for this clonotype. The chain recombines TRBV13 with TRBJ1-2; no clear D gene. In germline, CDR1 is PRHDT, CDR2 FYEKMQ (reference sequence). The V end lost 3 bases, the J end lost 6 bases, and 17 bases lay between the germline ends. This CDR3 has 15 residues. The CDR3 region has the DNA TGTGCCAGCAGCTTGAGACGCCCCCGAGGCCATGGCTACACCTTC. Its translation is CASSLRRPRGHGYTF.

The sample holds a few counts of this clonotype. CDR3 bases: TGTGCCAGCAGTTCCCCCTTTTCTGGGGAACAGGAGGGGCAGTTCTTC. This gives the protein CASSSPFSGEQEGQFF. The genes are TRBV27 and TRBJ2-1; perhaps TRBD2 as D (6 bases). V was shortened by 4 bases and J by 12 bases, with 25 bases between the two germline ends. The germline V gene encodes CDR1 MNHEY and CDR2 SMNVEV (reference sequence). This CDR3 is 16 amino acids long.

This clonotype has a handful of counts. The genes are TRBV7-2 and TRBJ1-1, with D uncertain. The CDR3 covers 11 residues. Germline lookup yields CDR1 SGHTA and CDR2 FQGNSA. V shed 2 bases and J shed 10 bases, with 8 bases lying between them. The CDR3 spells CASSLSPGAFF. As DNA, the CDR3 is TGTGCCAGCAGCTTATCTCCTGGAGCTTTCTTT. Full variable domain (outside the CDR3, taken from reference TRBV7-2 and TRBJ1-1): GAGVSQSPSNKVTEKGKDVELRCDPISGHTALYWYRQSLGQGLEFLIYFQGNSAPDKSGLPSDRFSAERTGGSVSTLTIQRTQQEDSAVYLCASSLSPGAFFGQGTRLTVV.

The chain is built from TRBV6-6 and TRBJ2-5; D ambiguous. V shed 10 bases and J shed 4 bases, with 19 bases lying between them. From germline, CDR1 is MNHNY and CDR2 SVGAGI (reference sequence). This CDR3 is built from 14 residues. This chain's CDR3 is CATLGARSGETQYF. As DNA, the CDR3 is TGTGCCACCCTAGGAGCTCGGAGTGGAGAGACCCAGTACTTC.